Listed below are T cell receptor beta chains from one sample, sequenced in a study of blood T cell repertoires in COVID-19. TCRdb keeps only in-frame clones here, not all; method: immunoSEQ multiplex PCR. This table holds fewer than 200,000 clones, 80% to 90% found once. Sample: peripheral blood. The receptors were sampled from a woman between 55 and 75 years old who had recovered from COVID-19. CDR3s include the opening cysteine and the closing phenylalanine or tryptophan. D genes are given only for firm matches. The size field is filled for only some rows; it gives once, few, many or a size class.

size: NA; V: TRBV7-9; J: TRBJ1-5; D: TRBD1; DNA: TGTGCCAGCACCGGGACAGGGAATCAGCCCCAGCATTTT; CDR3: CASTGTGNQPQHF
size: NA; V: TRBV2; J: TRBJ2-7; D: TRBD1; DNA: TGTGCCAGCAAGGGGGCCCCGAGCTCCTACGAGCAGTACTTC; CDR3: CASKGAPSSYEQYF
size: NA; V: TRBV7-2; J: TRBJ2-5; D: NA; DNA: TGTGCCAGCAGCTTAGCTTGGGCCCAAGAGACCCAGTACTTC; CDR3: CASSLAWAQETQYF
size: NA; V: TRBV13; J: TRBJ2-7; D: TRBD2; DNA: TGTGCCAGCAGCCATACTAGCGGGGGGGCTGGTGTTCGCGAGCAGTACTTC; CDR3: CASSHTSGGAGVREQYF
size: NA; V: TRBV4-1; J: TRBJ1-5; D: TRBD1; DNA: TGCGCCAGCAGCCACCGCACCGGGACAGGTCTCAATCAGCCCCAGCATTTT; CDR3: CASSHRTGTGLNQPQHF
size: NA; V: TRBV4-1; J: TRBJ2-1; D: NA; DNA: TGCGCCAGCAGCCAGCCAACAGGTTACCATGAGCAGTTCTTC; CDR3: CASSQPTGYHEQFF
size: NA; V: TRBV7-9; J: TRBJ1-1; D: NA; DNA: TGTGCCAGCAGCTTAAATCAGGGAAGGAACACTGAAGCTTTCTTT; CDR3: CASSLNQGRNTEAFF
size: NA; V: TRBV5-4; J: TRBJ2-3; D: TRBD1; DNA: TGTGCCAGCAGCTTGGACAGGGGAACAGATACGCAGTATTTT; CDR3: CASSLDRGTDTQYF
size: NA; V: TRBV27; J: TRBJ2-1; D: TRBD1; DNA: TGTGCCAGCAGTGGGACAGGGGGGAGATTTGAGCAGTTCTTC; CDR3: CASSGTGGRFEQFF
size: NA; V: TRBV6-2/TRBV6-3; J: TRBJ2-7; D: NA; DNA: TGTGCCAGCAGTATCGATCCCGGGACATATCCCTACGAGCAGTACTTC; CDR3: CASSIDPGTYPYEQYF
size: NA; V: TRBV10-3; J: TRBJ1-1; D: NA; DNA: TGTGCCAAAAGATACCGGGAGGACACTGAAGCTTTCTTT; CDR3: CAKRYREDTEAFF
size: NA; V: TRBV6-5; J: TRBJ2-7; D: TRBD1; DNA: TGTGCCAGCAGTTACCTCACAGGGGGCGGCGGTGAGCAGTACTTC; CDR3: CASSYLTGGGGEQYF
size: NA; V: TRBV30; J: TRBJ1-5; D: NA; DNA: TGTGCCTGGAGTGCAGGGTTCGGTCAGCCCCAGCATTTT; CDR3: CAWSAGFGQPQHF
size: NA; V: TRBV3-1/TRBV3-2; J: TRBJ2-5; D: TRBD2; DNA: TGTGCCAGCAGCCAAGATTGGAGCGGGGGGATCCAAGAGACCCAGTACTTC; CDR3: CASSQDWSGGIQETQYF
size: NA; V: TRBV29-1; J: TRBJ2-3; D: TRBD1; DNA: TGCAGCGTTGTGCAGGGGGCTTTCCACACAGATACGCAGTATTTT; CDR3: CSVVQGAFHTDTQYF
size: NA; V: TRBV18; J: TRBJ1-4; D: NA; DNA: TGTGCCAGCTCACCTGGACAGCGTGAAGGGCTGTTTTTT; CDR3: CASSPGQREGLFF
size: NA; V: TRBV6-1; J: TRBJ1-4; D: NA; DNA: TGTGCCAGCAGTGAGCAGTCGGTGGGGCGGGAAAAACTGTTTTTT; CDR3: CASSEQSVGREKLFF
size: NA; V: TRBV18; J: TRBJ1-6; D: NA; DNA: TGTGCCAGCTCACCAGACGCAGGGGCCTATAATTCACCCCTCCACTTT; CDR3: CASSPDAGAYNSPLHF
size: NA; V: TRBV11-2; J: TRBJ1-1; D: TRBD1; DNA: TGTGCCAGCACCTTCCTGACAGGGGGGAACACTGAAGCTTTCTTT; CDR3: CASTFLTGGNTEAFF
size: NA; V: TRBV29-1; J: TRBJ2-5; D: NA; DNA: TGCAGCGTTGAAGAAAACGGTCCAGAGACCCAGTACTTC; CDR3: CSVEENGPETQYF
size: once; V: TRBV29-1; J: TRBJ2-2; D: TRBD1; DNA: TGCAGCGCCAGGACAGGGGGCCGATCCGGGGAGCTGTTTTTT; CDR3: CSARTGGRSGELFF
size: NA; V: TRBV2; J: TRBJ1-6; D: TRBD1; DNA: TGTGCCGGGGGGACAGGGAGGAATTCACCCCTCCACTTT; CDR3: CAGGTGRNSPLHF
size: NA; V: TRBV3-1/TRBV3-2; J: TRBJ2-7; D: TRBD2; DNA: TGTGCCAGCAGCCAATGGCTAGCGGGGGGGCGGAACGAGCAGTACTTC; CDR3: CASSQWLAGGRNEQYF
size: NA; V: TRBV6-5; J: TRBJ2-7; D: NA; DNA: TGTGCCAGCAGTTCGACAGCGGACAGCTACGAGCAGTACTTC; CDR3: CASSSTADSYEQYF
size: NA; V: TRBV4-3; J: TRBJ1-1; D: NA; DNA: TGCGCCAGCAGCCAAGGACCGGAGATGTTCGCTGAAGCTTTCTTT; CDR3: CASSQGPEMFAEAFF
size: NA; V: TRBV19; J: TRBJ2-7; D: TRBD1; DNA: TGTGCCAGTAGTATAAAATTGCAGGGGGCAATCGAGCAGTACTTC; CDR3: CASSIKLQGAIEQYF
size: few; V: TRBV7-8; J: TRBJ2-7; D: TRBD2; DNA: TGTGCCAGCAGCCTCACCCCTAGCGGATATTACGAGCAGTACTTC; CDR3: CASSLTPSGYYEQYF